The sequence of this T cell receptor beta chain was determined in a study of T cells expressing NK-cell markers. Findings and limits, study-wide: NKG2C+ dominant clonotypes from 6 or 7 donors made up roughly 1.0-7.0% of CD8+ T cells. Whether expanded NKG2C+ T cell clones recognized HCMV stayed uncertain.

CDR1 is SGHTA and CDR2 is FQGTGA in the germline V gene. The CDR3 covers 13 residues. As the method of synthesis, 5'RACE template switching with UMIs yielded TCR beta cDNA. TCRdb re-called the 5' RACE reads, yielding one record per CDR3 amino acid sequence without DNA. This listing includes fewer than 550,000 distinct CDR3 sequences. As concerns this clonotype: Its antigen remains unidentified.

The rearrangement links TRBV7-3 to TRBJ2-5; the D gene TCRdb calls, TRBD1, cannot be checked with no DNA. The sequencing sample was made of blood T cells: a sorted CD56 or NKG2C T cell subset, CD4+ or CD8+ T cells, or bulk PBMC T cells (not recorded which). The origin of this receptor is a woman in her fifties or sixties in good health. The CDR3 sequence: CASSLTGSETQYF.